The clone carrying this TCR beta chain was counted at least ten times. Amplification of TCR beta CDR3 regions used RNA as the template. The HTBI primer set was used in a first-round RT-PCR of the TCR CDR3. TCRdb re-called the multiplex PCR reads with MiXCR, one entry per CDR3 protein. The sample lists approximately 400,000 distinct CDR3 sequences; about 14% were seen once. These data are taken from a study of T cells in Graves' hyperthyroidism and ophthalmopathy. The source of this sequence is a woman in her twenties or thirties with Graves' ophthalmopathy. Sequences were obtained from blood.

CDR3 bases: TGTGCCAGCAGCCCCCGGTCAGGGGACCATGGCTACACCTTC. The encoded protein is CASSPRSGDHGYTF. The rearrangement uses TRBV7-8 and TRBJ1-2; D is perhaps TRBD1 (6 bases). Germline values: CDR1 SGHVS, CDR2 FQNEAQ. The CDR3 has 14 residues. V was shortened by 5 bases and J by 6 bases, with 16 bases between the two germline ends.